This T cell receptor beta chain is drawn from a study of cytomegalovirus exposure and HLA in healthy donors (dated by TCRdb to the late 2010s). With regard to the full study: In an earlier analysis of about 560 of the donors, 276 Gb of sequence data and 100 million or so unique TCR beta sequences from 150 million to 200 million T cells were reported. To study patterns of TCR occurrence, a later analysis re-analyzed previously published TCR beta repertoires from just over 650 donors and added high-resolution HLA genotyping. In addition to the first cohort of around 670 subjects, a separate validation cohort of approximately 130 different subjects was used. The study combined high-throughput TCR immunosequencing, statistical association of individual TCRs with disease status, and machine learning to predict cytomegalovirus infection status. Across roughly 420 genotyped donors of the cohort, an average of about 240,000 unique TCR beta nucleotide sequences per donor were sequenced, and roughly 20% of those sequences were non-productive. In the later analysis, no new phenotypic data were used to find candidate immune exposures; instead, reliance was placed on TCR beta sequences and their occurrence across donors. Roughly 300 gigabases of sequencing data and approximately 85 million unique TCR sequences were included in an early release covering over 600 HLA-typed donors. An earlier analysis of 500 to 650 of the donors applied high-throughput TCR beta sequencing to assess whether each TCR beta V gene segment acted as functional or pseudogenic. Of the approximately 400 genotyped donors, less than 90% were placed in the genetic ancestry cluster associated with self-reported Caucasian donors. Every discovery cohort repertoire had been produced on one sequencing platform. The number of donors typed differed by locus, with roughly 620-630 for A, B, C, DRB1 and DQB1, 522 for DQA1, nearly 610 for DPA1, and 472 for DPB1. In a later genetic analysis, genome-wide SNP genotypes for about 55% of the roughly 700 donors were used, and that subset was treated as a discovery cohort. The study aimed to test whether cataloging public T cell receptors could reveal signatures of past pathogen exposure. The study used immunosequencing to profile the T cell repertoires of under 700 subjects and linked those repertoires to cytomegalovirus serostatus. Donor age, sex, ethnicity and CMV serostatus were compiled together with the repertoire data. A handful of DR-DQ haplotypes were treated as single units for association and clustering because of strong linkage in the cohort. Both class I and class II loci were covered by HLA typing, at four-digit resolution.

A word on this clone: Which antigen it targets is not known. Base quality data are lacking; no much larger clone is found one base away.

Results the study describes overall, beyond this receptor: Because counts were too low, 15 to 20 rarely observed V segments, including chromosome 9 orphons, were left out of the earlier analysis of 587 of the donors. Cytomegalovirus status was reported to be diagnosed by the classifier with high specificity and sensitivity in both the original and validation cohorts. While some public TCRs were present in many individuals, most TCR sequences turned up only very rarely across donors. According to the authors, the approach could potentially be generalized to other disease states and immunological phenotypes. Broadly in line with IMGT annotations, most TCR beta V segments showed up in productive rearrangements about 87% or about 30% of the time in an earlier analysis of around 550 of the donors. In a later analysis, the rate of TCR association differed among HLA loci, with DRB1 alleles having the most associated TCRs and HLA-C alleles having the fewest. Roughly uniform sequencing depth across donors was assumed in presence/absence analyses, although this assumption may not hold. A group of highly shared sequence variants was considered likely to be a technical artifact of the sequencing pipeline. The study listed approximately 150 TCR beta chains as associated with cytomegalovirus. The 87-base-pair reads could not distinguish some IMGT-functional V segments, including TRBV6-2 and TRBV6-3, so those segments were excluded. Because some donors lacked HLA typing at each locus, the association tests relied only on the typed subset. A later genetic analysis associated a missense DCLRE1C variant with V-gene and J-gene trimming of TCR beta chains, and an independent cohort replicated the association. The cohort was sequenced for TCR beta chains only, and without alpha or paired-chain data the features that could be detected were limited. Most CMV-associated TCR beta chains appeared to be HLA-restricted in a later analysis, and the HLA associations seemed to be driven largely by CMV exposure. In a later analysis, HLA-associated TCR beta chains were found to be more clonally expanded and to have lower generation probabilities than equally common non-associated chains. Three of the identified cytomegalovirus-associated TCR beta chains were confirmed in vitro to be specific for cytomegalovirus antigens. Correlated functional status among segregating V segments might reflect linkage disequilibrium, but an unknown experimental factor could not be ruled out. A later genetic analysis reported fewer N-insertions in productive TCRs among donors in an Asian-associated ancestry cluster than the approximately 700-donor mean. For the cohort, immune exposure information was limited to CMV serostatus. Assigning TCR associations to individual alleles was difficult when HLA alleles, especially DR and DQ, strongly co-occurred. Several of the top co-occurrence clusters appeared to be linked to parvovirus B19, influenza, CMV and Epstein-Barr virus, according to a later analysis. Specific HLA alleles were associated with over 15,000 TCR beta sequences at a false discovery rate of 0.05 in a later analysis. A further reported finding was that TCR beta sequences accurately predicted the HLA-A and HLA-B alleles for most subjects in the first cohort.

The cohort consisted of 600 to 750 healthy bone marrow donors. At the time of sampling, all cohort members were nominally healthy, though unrecorded immune exposures were likely present. The donor was CMV seropositive and was included in the group of approximately 300 seropositive cohort members. Each donor provided a peripheral blood sample, and peripheral blood mononuclear cells were used for TCR beta sequencing. The Qiagen DNeasy Blood Extraction Kit was used to extract genomic DNA from the blood cell samples. Library preparation employed the immunoSEQ multiplex PCR assay. The multiplex PCR relied on a mix of 60 forward primers for TCR Vbeta segments and 13 reverse primers for TCR Jbeta segments. Amplification of the CDR3 region of rearranged TCR beta genes was performed with a multiplex PCR assay on genomic DNA. On the Illumina HiSeq System, the amplified TCR beta libraries were sequenced as 87-base-pair reads. Under the source paper's analysis protocol: In a later analysis, 77 million or so unique TCR beta chains were counted across the 650 to 700 repertoires, and roughly 10 million of these chains were shared by at least two donors. Raw reads were error-corrected and collapsed into unique sequences with a nearest-neighbor algorithm that merged closely related sequences to remove PCR and sequencing errors. CDR3 sequences were aligned to IMGT reference sequences to assign V, D and J gene segments. For a sequence to be retained, a match of at least six nucleotides was required to both a V gene segment and a J gene segment. A rearrangement counted as productive if the CDR3 had no stop codons and remained in frame with V and J, and every other rearrangement counted as non-productive. CDR3 was defined according to IMGT convention as the region running from the second conserved V-encoded cysteine to the conserved J-encoded phenylalanine. In an earlier analysis of approximately 590 of the donors, sequences lacking an unambiguous match to a single V gene segment were excluded. An earlier analysis of about 590 of the donors classified V segments as functional when productive rearrangements were above 56.7% and as segregating when the standard deviation between donors was above 5%. To diagnose cytomegalovirus status from the catalog of TCR beta chain sequences, a statistical classification framework was built. In a later analysis, TCR nucleotide sequences were compared against IMGT/GENE-DB human TR gene sequences so that V and J genes could be assigned. The TCRdist pipeline was used in a later analysis to assign CDR3 sequences and most-parsimonious VDJ recombination scenarios. In a later analysis, each TCR beta chain was defined by its CDR3 amino acid sequence together with its V-gene family, and reads lacking a unique V-gene family were excluded. To address suspected cross-contamination and a sequencing artifact, a later analysis removed 592 highly shared, low-generation-probability nucleotide sequences. For each public chain, a later analysis derived a clonal expansion index from normalized ranks of inferred template counts within each repertoire. In a later analysis, generation probabilities were computed with a VDJ recombination model fitted to out-of-frame rearrangements, and the resulting probabilities were checked against IGoR. Hypergeometric tests were used in a later analysis to score TCR-TCR, TCR-HLA and TCR-CMV co-occurrence, with a repertoire-size bias correction applied to the TCR pairs. False discovery rates were estimated in a later analysis by permuting HLA or CMV assignments 20 times. In a later analysis, co-occurring TCRs were grouped using DBSCAN, and TCRdist sequence similarity was added for clustering within HLA-allele-positive subsets. Repertoires with fewer than 30,000 or more than 120,000 public chains, plus five repertoires with anomalous nucleotide sharing, were excluded from co-occurrence clustering. TCRdb re-hosts the immuneACCESS table, in-frame sequences only. Its copies lack some clones; in the studies checked, an unresolved V gene accounts for under half of them, and the cause for the rest is not known. The V and J calls and the clone size are those of that table, but D and trimming were determined from the DNA. A total of tens of thousands of clones appear in this sample, roughly 75% of them only once. The ten largest make up about 6.8% of the sample.

CDR1 is given as SGHTA and CDR2 as FQGNSA, both from the germline V gene. Germline trimming: 6 bases from V, 3 bases from J; junction bases outside gene matches: 18. From the cysteine up to the phenylalanine, the CDR3 has a length of 19 residues. Only the CDR3 portion is preserved as DNA: 57 bases, with reading frame beginning at the first base. Rearrangement joined TRBV7-2 to TRBJ2-5; 11 bases in the middle match TRBD1. Sample: PBMCs. The receptor's source is a man aged 30 to 45 in good health and CMV-seropositive. The nucleotides read TGTGCCAGCAGTTTGGACAGGGGGCTTTCCTCTTCTCAGGAAGAGACCCAGTACTTC. Its amino acids are CASSLDRGLSSSQEETQYF.